The rows below give T cell receptor beta chains drawn from one sample of a study of breast tumors, draining lymph nodes, adjacent tissues. MiXCR was run by TCRdb on the multiplex PCR reads, yielding one entry per CDR3 protein. The sample shows about 200,000 distinct CDR3 sequences, around 33% of them seen only once. Input material: axillary lymph node tissue. The receptors were sampled from a female donor with breast cancer. Some clones in this sample may be carry-over from other donors' samples. Each CDR3 is given with its conserved first and last residue. Each record gives: D gene, CDR3 length, J gene, clone size, V gene, CDR3 protein, CDR3 DNA. The D gene is left open where the match is weak. Clone size is not always given. Where it is, it says once, few, many or a class for expanded clones.

>TRBD2|16|TRBJ2-5|-|TRBV9
CASSVAGGGGQETQYF
TGTGCCAGCAGCGTGGCCGGGGGGGGGGGACAAGAGACCCAGTACTTC
>-|12|TRBJ2-1|many|TRBV7-8
CASSPSYNEQFF
TGTGCCAGCAGTCCTTCGTACAATGAGCAGTTCTTC
>TRBD1|16|TRBJ1-5|-|TRBV20-1
CSASGQGHVGNQPQHF
TGCAGTGCTAGTGGACAGGGTCATGTAGGAAATCAGCCCCAGCATTTT
>TRBD2|14|TRBJ2-7|many|TRBV6-5
CASSYSRREYEQYF
TGTGCCAGCAGTTACTCCCGGCGGGAGTACGAGCAGTACTTC
>TRBD1|17|TRBJ2-2|many|TRBV11-3
CASSPGDRGLNTGELFF
TGTGCCAGCAGCCCGGGGGACAGGGGGCTGAACACCGGGGAGCTGTTTTTT
>TRBD2|12|TRBJ2-5|many|TRBV14
CASSASGQAQYF
TGTGCCAGCTCGGCTAGCGGTCAGGCCCAGTACTTC
>-|15|TRBJ1-5|many|TRBV2
CASSDEGQHNQPQHF
TGTGCCAGCAGTGACGAAGGACAGCATAATCAGCCCCAGCATTTT
>-|15|TRBJ2-6|many|TRBV11-2
CASSSLRSGANVLTF
TGTGCCAGCAGCTCCTTGCGCTCTGGGGCCAACGTCCTGACTTTC
>-|15|TRBJ1-2|many|TRBV14
CASSVMDSSPDGYTF
TGTGCCAGCAGCGTTATGGACAGCAGCCCAGATGGCTACACCTTC
>-|16|TRBJ2-3|many|TRBV7-9
CASSWEGGSHTDTQYF
TGTGCCAGCAGCTGGGAAGGGGGATCACACACAGATACGCAGTATTTT
>TRBD2|17|TRBJ2-5|many|TRBV5-1
CASSLWASGRAYETQYF
TGCGCCAGCAGCTTGTGGGCTAGCGGGAGGGCCTATGAGACCCAGTACTTC
>TRBD2|15|TRBJ2-5|many|TRBV7-2
CASSLSGREEETQYF
TGTGCCAGCAGCTTGAGTGGGAGGGAAGAAGAGACCCAGTACTTC
>TRBD2|20|TRBJ2-3|-|TRBV6-2/TRBV6-3
CASSHSLSGGKTASTDTQYF
TGTGCCAGCAGTCACTCCCTTAGCGGGGGGAAAACCGCTAGCACAGATACGCAATATTTT
>-|13|TRBJ1-2|many|TRBV5-4
CASKAGEVVGYTF
TGTGCCAGCAAGGCGGGGGAAGTTGTCGGCTACACCTTC
>TRBD2|17|TRBJ2-2|few|TRBV28
CASSSPSAGGPTGELFF
TGTGCCAGCAGTTCCCCTTCAGCGGGAGGCCCGACCGGGGAGCTGTTTTTT
>-|10|TRBJ2-6|-|TRBV7-9
CASSFNVLTF
TGTGCCAGCAGCTTTAACGTCCTGACTTTC
>-|14|TRBJ1-4|-|TRBV5-1
CASSLEGANEKLSF
TGCGCCAGCAGCTTGGAAGGGGCTAATGAAAAACTGTCTTTT
>TRBD2|15|TRBJ2-7|-|TRBV20-1
CSARGLAGGSYEQYF
TGCAGTGCGCGGGGACTAGCGGGGGGCTCCTACGAGCAGTACTTC
>-|14|TRBJ2-7|many|TRBV2
CASSWDSSSYEQYF
TGTGCCAGCAGTTGGGACTCCAGCTCCTACGAGCAGTACTTC
>TRBD1|16|TRBJ1-6|-|TRBV5-5
CASSFGIQGTASPLHF
TGTGCCAGCAGCTTTGGAATACAAGGGACAGCTTCACCCCTCCACTTT
>-|13|TRBJ2-5|many|TRBV20-1
CSAGTSATETQYF
TGCAGTGCCGGGACGTCGGCGACGGAGACCCAGTACTTC